This T cell receptor (beta chain) appears in the sequencing data of a study of T cell responses to AZD1222 COVID-19 vaccine. Overall study: Pooled together were second doses at about 4 or about 12 weeks. Findings and caveats of the study: Nearly half of spike-specific TCRs reportedly go after variant regions that carry no mutations. Among those given AZD1222, only five or six were seropositive at baseline.

Sequenced by immunoSEQ multiplex PCR; TCRdb stores in-frame clones only, minus some. The sample consists of tens of thousands of clones, approximately 85% of them appearing once. The germline V gene encodes CDR1 MNHEY and CDR2 SMNVEV (reference sequence). The CDR3 is 16 amino acids. V lost 7 bases, J lost 4 bases, and 20 bases lay in between. Of note for this clone: Its antigen remains unknown.

The sequencing used peripheral blood, collected on day 0 of AZD1222 vaccination. The J gene is TRBJ2-1, the V gene TRBV27; possibly TRBD1 for D (7 bases). The receptor comes from an adult in good health. The CDR3 nucleotides are TGTGCCAGCAAAAGTGCAGGGGGGCGAGGGTACAATGAGCAGTTCTTC. Encoded protein: CASKSAGGRGYNEQFF.